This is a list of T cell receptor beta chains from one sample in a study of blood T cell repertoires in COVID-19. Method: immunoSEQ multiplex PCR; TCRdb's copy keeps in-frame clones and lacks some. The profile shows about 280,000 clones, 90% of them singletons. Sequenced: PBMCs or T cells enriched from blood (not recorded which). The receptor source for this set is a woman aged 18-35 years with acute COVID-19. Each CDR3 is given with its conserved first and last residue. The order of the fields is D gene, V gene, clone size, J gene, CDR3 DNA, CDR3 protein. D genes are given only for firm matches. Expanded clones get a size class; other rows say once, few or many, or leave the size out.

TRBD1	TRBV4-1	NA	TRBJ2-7	TGCGCCAGCAGCCGGAGGAGACAGGGGGACTACGAGCAGTACTTC	CASSRRRQGDYEQYF
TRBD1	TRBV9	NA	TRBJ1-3	TGTGCCAGCAGCGGCCATAGTGACAGGGGGCTCGTATGGGGAAACACCATATATTTT	CASSGHSDRGLVWGNTIYF
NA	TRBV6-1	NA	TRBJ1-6	TGTGCCAGCAGTGATGTGGCTTACAGGGCGGCTAATTCACCCCTCCACTTT	CASSDVAYRAANSPLHF
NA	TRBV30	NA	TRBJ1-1	TGTGCCTGCTACAAACAGGACGTACCCCTGAGGGCTTTCTTT	CACYKQDVPLRAFF
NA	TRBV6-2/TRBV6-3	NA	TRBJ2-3	TGTGCCAGCAGCAAAGGGACTTTAACCCGCACAGATACGCAGTATTTT	CASSKGTLTRTDTQYF
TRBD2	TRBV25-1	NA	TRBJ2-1	TGTGCCAGCAGTGATCCCGGGACTAGCGGATTGGACAATGAGCAGTTCTTC	CASSDPGTSGLDNEQFF
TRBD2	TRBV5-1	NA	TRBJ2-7	TGCGCCAGCAGCCCGCAAGCGGGAGGGCCGGGGGAGCAGTACTTC	CASSPQAGGPGEQYF
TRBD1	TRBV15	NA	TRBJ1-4	TGTGCCACCAGCAGAGCCAGGGGGTCTAATGAAAAACTGTTTTTT	CATSRARGSNEKLFF
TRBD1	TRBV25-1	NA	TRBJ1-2	TGTGCCAGCAGTGAAGCAGGGGGCCTTCTCTATGGCTACACCTTC	CASSEAGGLLYGYTF
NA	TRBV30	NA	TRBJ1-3	TGTGCCTCCCGGGTCATCTCTGGAAACACCATATATTTT	CASRVISGNTIYF
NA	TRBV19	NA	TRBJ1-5	TGTGCCAGTAGGCACGAGGTAAGCAATCAGCCCCAGCATTTT	CASRHEVSNQPQHF
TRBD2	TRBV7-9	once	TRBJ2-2	TGTGCCAGCAGCCCTAACTACGGGACTAGCTTTTCGAACACCGGGGAGCTGTTTTTT	CASSPNYGTSFSNTGELFF
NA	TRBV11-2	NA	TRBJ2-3	TGTGCCAGCAGCTTACCAGGGGTTAGCACAGATACGCAGTATTTT	CASSLPGVSTDTQYF
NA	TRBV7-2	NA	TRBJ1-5	TGTGCCAGCAGCTTAGGTGGGCTTGGGCAGCCCCAGCATTTT	CASSLGGLGQPQHF
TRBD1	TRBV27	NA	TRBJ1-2	TGTGCCAGCAGTCCTAAAAGGGGGCCTGGCTACACCTTC	CASSPKRGPGYTF
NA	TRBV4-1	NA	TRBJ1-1	TGCGCCAGCAGCCAAGACCCGGCTAGCACGCCGCTGGACACTGAAGCTTTCTTT	CASSQDPASTPLDTEAFF
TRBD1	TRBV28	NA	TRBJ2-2	TGTGCCAGCAGCGAAACAGGGGGCACCGGGGAGCTGTTTTTT	CASSETGGTGELFF
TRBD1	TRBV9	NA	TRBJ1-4	TGTGCCAGCAGCGTCGGATCAGGGGGGAATGAAAAACTGTTTTTT	CASSVGSGGNEKLFF
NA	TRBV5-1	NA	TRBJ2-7	TGCGCCAGCAGCTTTCACGGGAAGGGGGCCTACGAGCAGTACTTC	CASSFHGKGAYEQYF
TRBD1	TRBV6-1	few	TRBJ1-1	TGTGCCAGCAGTGAAGCGCCTACAGGGGAAACAGGAGCTTTCTTT	CASSEAPTGETGAFF
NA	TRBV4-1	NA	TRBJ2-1	TGCGCCAGCAGGGACCCCGGCGGGAATGAGCAGTTCTTC	CASRDPGGNEQFF
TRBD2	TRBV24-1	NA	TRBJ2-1	TGTGCCACCACTAGCGGGAGTAGGAATGAGCAGTTCTTC	CATTSGSRNEQFF
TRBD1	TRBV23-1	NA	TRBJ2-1	TGCGCCAGCAGGCGTCGACAGGGGTCTAAGGGGAATGAGCAGTTCTTC	CASRRRQGSKGNEQFF
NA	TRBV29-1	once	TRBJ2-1	TGCAGCGTTGTGCAGGCGTCCTACAATGAGCAGTTCTTC	CSVVQASYNEQFF
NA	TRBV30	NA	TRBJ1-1	TGTGCCTGGAGTGTACATATGAACACTGAAGCTTTCTTT	CAWSVHMNTEAFF
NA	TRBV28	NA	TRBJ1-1	TGTGCCAGCAGTCCTAGTTTGAGGGGGACGTCTGAAGCTTTCTTT	CASSPSLRGTSEAFF
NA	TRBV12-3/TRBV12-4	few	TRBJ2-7	TGTGCCAGCACCCCGACAGGAAGCTACGAGCAGTACTTC	CASTPTGSYEQYF
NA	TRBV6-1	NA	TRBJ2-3	TGTGCCAGCAGTGAATTGACAGGCACAGATACGCAGTATTTT	CASSELTGTDTQYF
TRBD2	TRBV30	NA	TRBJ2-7	TGTGCCTGGAGTTTTATGCTAGCGGGAGACGAGCAGTACTTC	CAWSFMLAGDEQYF
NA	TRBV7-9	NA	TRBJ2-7	TGTGCCAGCAGCTTAGGGCTAGCCGTTTACGAGCAGTACTTC	CASSLGLAVYEQYF
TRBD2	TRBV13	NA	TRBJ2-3	TGTGCCAGCAGCTTAGGACTAGCGACAGATACGCAGTATTTT	CASSLGLATDTQYF
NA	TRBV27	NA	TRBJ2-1	TGTGCCACCGGGAGAAATGAGCAGTTCTTC	CATGRNEQFF
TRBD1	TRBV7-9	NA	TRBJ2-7	TGTGCCAGCAGCTTAGTCACGTCGGACAGGGTCCTGAGAGAGCAGTACTTC	CASSLVTSDRVLREQYF
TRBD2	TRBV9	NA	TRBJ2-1	TGTGCCAGCGTCCCCGGACTAGCGGCTTACAATGAGCAGTTCTTC	CASVPGLAAYNEQFF
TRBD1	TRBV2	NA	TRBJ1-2	TGTGCCAGCAGTGCGACAGGGCAACCTACTAACTATGGCTACACCTTC	CASSATGQPTNYGYTF
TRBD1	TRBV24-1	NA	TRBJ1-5	TGTGCCACCAGTGATATGACAGGGGCCCAGCATTTT	CATSDMTGAQHF
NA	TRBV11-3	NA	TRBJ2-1	TGTGCCAGCAGCTTAGGTGGGAGCCTCGGGAATGAGCAGTTCTTC	CASSLGGSLGNEQFF
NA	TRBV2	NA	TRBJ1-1	TGTGCCAGCAGTAACGGCCCCCGGGGGACTGAAGCTTTCTTT	CASSNGPRGTEAFF